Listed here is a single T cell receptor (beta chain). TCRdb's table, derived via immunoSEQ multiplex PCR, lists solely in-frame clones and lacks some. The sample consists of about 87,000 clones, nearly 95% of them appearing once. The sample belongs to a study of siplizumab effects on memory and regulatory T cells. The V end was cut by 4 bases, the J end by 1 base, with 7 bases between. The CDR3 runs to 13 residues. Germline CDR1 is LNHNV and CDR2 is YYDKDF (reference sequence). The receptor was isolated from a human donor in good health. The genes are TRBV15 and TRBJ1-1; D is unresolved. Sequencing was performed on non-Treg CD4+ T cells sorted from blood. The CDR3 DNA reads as TGTGCCACCAGCATACTGAAGAACACTGAAGCTTTCTTT. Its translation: CATSILKNTEAFF.